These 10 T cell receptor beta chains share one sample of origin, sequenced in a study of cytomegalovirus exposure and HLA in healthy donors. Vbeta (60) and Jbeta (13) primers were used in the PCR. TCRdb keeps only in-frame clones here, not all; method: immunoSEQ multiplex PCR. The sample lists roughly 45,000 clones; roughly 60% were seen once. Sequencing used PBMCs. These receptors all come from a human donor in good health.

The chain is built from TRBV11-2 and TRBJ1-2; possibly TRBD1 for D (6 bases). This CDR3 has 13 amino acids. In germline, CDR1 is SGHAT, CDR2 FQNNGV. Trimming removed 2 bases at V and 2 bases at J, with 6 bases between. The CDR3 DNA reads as TGTGCCAGCAGCTTAAGGGGGAACTATGGCTACACCTTC. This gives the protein CASSLRGNYGYTF. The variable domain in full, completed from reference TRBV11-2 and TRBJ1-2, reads EAGVAQSPRYKIIEKRQSVAFWCNPISGHATLYWYQQILGQGPKLLIQFQNNGVVDDSQLPKDRFSAERLKGVDSTLKIQPAKLEDSAVYLCASSLRGNYGYTFGSGTRLTVV.

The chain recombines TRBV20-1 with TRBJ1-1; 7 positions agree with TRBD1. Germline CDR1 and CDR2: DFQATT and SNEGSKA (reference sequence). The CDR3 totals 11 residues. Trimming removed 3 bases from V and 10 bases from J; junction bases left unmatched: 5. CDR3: CSASNDRVAFF. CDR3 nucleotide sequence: TGCAGTGCTAGTAACGACAGGGTAGCTTTCTTT.

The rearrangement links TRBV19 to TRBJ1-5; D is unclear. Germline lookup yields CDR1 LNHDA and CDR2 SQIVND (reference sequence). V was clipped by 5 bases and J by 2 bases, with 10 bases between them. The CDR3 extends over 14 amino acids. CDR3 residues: CASSWWGGNQPQHF. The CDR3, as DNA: TGTGCCAGTAGTTGGTGGGGAGGCAATCAGCCCCAGCATTTT. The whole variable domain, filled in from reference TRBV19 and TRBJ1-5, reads DGGITQSPKYLFRKEGQNVTLSCEQNLNHDAMYWYRQDPGQGLRLIYYSQIVNDFQKGDIAEGYSVSREKKESFPLTVTSAQKNPTAFYLCASSWWGGNQPQHFGDGTRLSIL.

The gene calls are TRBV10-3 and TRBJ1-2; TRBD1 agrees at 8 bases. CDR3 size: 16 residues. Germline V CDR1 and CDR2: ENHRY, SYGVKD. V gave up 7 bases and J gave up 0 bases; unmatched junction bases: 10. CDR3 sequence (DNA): TGTGCCATCACCGGGCAGGGGGCGAATACTAACTATGGCTACACCTTC. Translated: CAITGQGANTNYGYTF.

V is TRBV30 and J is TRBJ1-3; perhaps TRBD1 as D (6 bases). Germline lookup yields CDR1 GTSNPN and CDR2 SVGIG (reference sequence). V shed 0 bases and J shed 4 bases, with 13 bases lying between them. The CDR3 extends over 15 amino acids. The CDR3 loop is CAWSVGWGPGNTIYF. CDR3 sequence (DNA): TGTGCCTGGAGTGTAGGATGGGGGCCGGGAAACACCATATATTTT.

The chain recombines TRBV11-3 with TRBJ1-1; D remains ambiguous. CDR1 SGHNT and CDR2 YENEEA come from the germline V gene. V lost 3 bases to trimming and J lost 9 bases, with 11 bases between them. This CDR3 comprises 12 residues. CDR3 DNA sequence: TGTGCCAGCAGCTTGGGAGGGATGCAAGCTTTCTTT. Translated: CASSLGGMQAFF.

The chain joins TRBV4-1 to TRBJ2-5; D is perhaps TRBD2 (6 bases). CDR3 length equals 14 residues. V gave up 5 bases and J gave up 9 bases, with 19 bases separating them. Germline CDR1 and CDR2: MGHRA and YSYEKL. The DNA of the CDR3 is TGCGCCAGCAGCAAAACGGACGGGACTGGGGCCCAGTACTTC. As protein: CASSKTDGTGAQYF.

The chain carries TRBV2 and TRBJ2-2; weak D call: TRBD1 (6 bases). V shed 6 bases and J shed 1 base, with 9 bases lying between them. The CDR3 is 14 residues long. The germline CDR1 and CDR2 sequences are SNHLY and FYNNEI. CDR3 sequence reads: CASRQGQNTGELFF. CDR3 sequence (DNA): TGTGCCAGCAGGCAGGGACAGAACACCGGGGAGCTGTTTTTT.

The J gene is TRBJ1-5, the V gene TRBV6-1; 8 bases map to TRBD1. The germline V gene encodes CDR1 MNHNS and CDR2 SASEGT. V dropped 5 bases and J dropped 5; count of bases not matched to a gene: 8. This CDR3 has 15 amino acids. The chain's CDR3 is CASSRDRLLDQPQHF. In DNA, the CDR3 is TGTGCCAGCAGTCGGGACAGGTTACTGGATCAGCCCCAGCATTTT.

CDR3 DNA sequence: TGTGCCAGCAGCGTAGGCAGGTCTAATTCACCCCTCCACTTT. This translates into CASSVGRSNSPLHF. The chain couples TRBV9 to TRBJ1-6, with D unclear. V dropped 0 bases and J dropped 6 bases, with 7 bases sitting between them. Germline CDR1 reads SGDLS; CDR2 reads YYNGEE. The CDR3 is 14 amino acids.